The TCR beta chain described here comes from a study of T-cell memory formation after mild COVID-19. Whole-study results and caveats: A balance of CD4 and CD8 characterized clones contracting day 15 to 85, whereas later expanders leaned CD4+. Cross-reactive memory seemingly joined, as some responding clones were found in pre-infection memory. CM and EM subsets held most contracting CD4+ clones; EMRA held CD8+ ones.

The CDR3 runs 13 residues. Germline V gene lookup returns CDR1 MNHEY and CDR2 SMNVEV (reference sequence). The V and J ends lost 5 bases and 4 bases respectively, with 12 bases between them. TCRdb re-derived calls from the 5' RACE reads in MiXCR, one entry per CDR3 protein. The sample records about 430,000 distinct CDR3 sequences, roughly 18% being singletons. Points on this clonotype: The antigen is undetermined.

Sequenced material: PBMCs or a T cell subset sorted from them (not recorded which). The chain is built from TRBV27 and TRBJ2-7; possibly TRBD1 or TRBD2 for D (5 bases each). The clonotype comes from a man younger than 35 who had mild COVID-19 (a few samples of this study predate the infection). Cell type and time point are not known. The CDR3 bases are TGTGCCAGCAGTGCCCGGGGCTTATACGAGCAGTACGTC. It codes for CASSARGLYEQYV.